This T cell receptor (beta chain) was sequenced during a study of human T cells and chemical hapten exposure. Turning to the study itself: Sensitizing treatment utilized 2% DPC over a roughly 2 cm by roughly 2 cm portion of upper inner arm skin. Per-sample TCR yield variation was attributed mainly to small pooled library volume differences.

The sample's time point: pre-sensitization, week 0. The treatment was: therapeutic diphenylcyclopropenone sensitization with weekly scalp DPC. Blood collection took place prior to placing each patch test. TCRdb re-derived calls from the RACE reads in MiXCR, one entry per CDR3 protein. The sample contains about 110,000 distinct CDR3 sequences, more than 10% of which appear only once. The trim removed 8 bases at V and 5 bases at J, leaving 11 bases unmatched. The CDR3 runs to 14 residues. Germline V CDR1 and CDR2: MNHEY, SVGAGI. This clonotype was observed a handful of times. V is TRBV6-5 and J is TRBJ1-1, with 7 positions matching TRBD1. Here the sequenced sample was whole blood, taken in connection with sensitization to the hapten diphenylcyclopropenone (DPC). The source of this sequence is a woman in her forties or fifties with alopecia areata. Some clones in this sample may be carry-over from other donors' samples. DNA for the CDR3: TGTGCCAGCCAAAGACCAGGGGGGAGGACTGAAGCTTTCTTT. Translating gives CASQRPGGRTEAFF.